Reported below is one TCR beta chain. Germline CDR1 and CDR2: MDHEN and SYDVKM. V lost 2 bases to trimming and J lost 6 bases, with 13 bases between them. This CDR3 is 14 amino acids long. This entry belongs to a study of blood T cell repertoires in COVID-19. TCRdb's table, derived via immunoSEQ multiplex PCR, lists solely in-frame clones and lacks some. The profile shows some 350,000 clones, around 91% of them singletons. This TCR derives from a man between 18 and 35 years old with active or convalescent COVID-19. The chain is built from TRBV28 and TRBJ1-1; D is perhaps TRBD1 (5 bases). The sequenced sample was peripheral blood. The DNA of the CDR3 is TGTGCCAGCAGTTTACGGCAGGGAAAGGCTGAAGCTTTCTTT. It translates to CASSLRQGKAEAFF.